Shown below are 2 T cell receptor beta chains from a single sample sequenced in a study of T cell responses to AZD1222 COVID-19 vaccine. Method: immunoSEQ multiplex PCR; TCRdb's copy keeps in-frame clones and lacks some. The sample has about 180,000 clones, 80% to 90% seen once. The sequencing here drew on peripheral blood, taken on day 0 of AZD1222 vaccination. All receptors derive from an adult in good health.

The chain employs TRBV19 and TRBJ1-2; TRBD1 aligns across 7 bases. The CDR3 is 13 amino acids. CDR1 is LNHDA, CDR2 SQIVND, per germline (reference sequence). V lost 6 bases to trimming and J lost 4 bases; unmatched junction nucleotides: 5. The CDR3 here is CASRLGQIYGYTF. Written as DNA, the CDR3 is TGTGCCAGTAGGTTGGGACAGATCTATGGCTACACCTTC. Combining the CDR3 with reference TRBV19 and TRBJ1-2 gives the whole variable domain DGGITQSPKYLFRKEGQNVTLSCEQNLNHDAMYWYRQDPGQGLRLIYYSQIVNDFQKGDIAEGYSVSREKKESFPLTVTSAQKNPTAFYLCASRLGQIYGYTFGSGTRLTVV.

This chain joins TRBV4-1 and TRBJ2-1, with 7 bases that match TRBD2. The J segment lost 5 bases and the V segment lost 1 base, leaving 5 bases of the junction unmatched. This CDR3 has 15 residues. Germline V gene data show CDR1 as MGHRA and CDR2 as YSYEKL. The CDR3 sequence: CASSQGGLSHNEQFF. The CDR3 coding sequence is TGCGCCAGCAGCCAAGGGGGACTATCTCACAATGAGCAGTTCTTC.